What follows describes a single T cell receptor (beta chain). The sample originates from a study of blood T cell repertoires in COVID-19. Study as a whole: Sites across the United States, Italy and Spain contributed samples from acute and convalescent COVID-19.

The data were produced by immunoSEQ multiplex PCR, yet TCRdb's version contains in-frame clones alone and is incomplete. The sample yields under 95,000 clones, around 85% seen once. The germline V gene has CDR1 LNHNV and CDR2 YYDKDF (reference sequence). This CDR3 contains 14 residues. J lost 3 bases, V lost 5 bases, and 4 bases had no gene match. The material sequenced was peripheral blood. The source of this sequence is a man aged 60 to 69 with acute or convalescent COVID-19. V and J are TRBV15 and TRBJ2-1, with 7 bases fitting TRBD1. Here the CDR3 reads CATSPGQVYNEQFF. The CDR3 bases are TGTGCCACCAGCCCCGGACAGGTCTACAATGAGCAGTTCTTC.